One and the same sample provided the 24 T cell receptor beta chains below, sequenced in a study of control samples from healthy donors and cancer patients. The repertoire was sequenced with immunoSEQ multiplex PCR; TCRdb's copy has only in-frame clones and lacks some. The repertoire has approximately 110,000 clones, approximately 89% of them found once; the top ten carry less than 9%. Sequencing input: blood. These receptors all come from a woman younger than 35 in good health.

The table lists this clone with a count of one. This chain uses TRBV7-2 with TRBJ1-3, with 8 bases matching TRBD1. CDR1 and CDR2 (germline): SGHTA, FQGNSA. Trimming took 6 bases from V and 2 from J; bases not matched to a gene: 3. CDR3 length: 14 amino acids. As DNA, the CDR3 is TGTGCCAGCAGTACAGGGGGAGCTGGAAACACCATATATTTT. It encodes CASSTGGAGNTIYF.

The J gene is TRBJ2-1, the V gene TRBV6-5; D is ambiguous. The CDR3 has 15 residues. The V end was cut by 3 bases, the J end by 0 bases, with 9 bases between. CDR1 and CDR2 (germline): MNHEY, SVGAGI. The CDR3: CASSYHPSSYNEQFF. CDR3 DNA: TGTGCCAGCAGTTATCACCCAAGCTCCTACAATGAGCAGTTCTTC.

The rearrangement joins TRBV20-1 to TRBJ2-3; 8 bases align to TRBD2. Germline V lookup: CDR1 DFQATT, CDR2 SNEGSKA (reference sequence). This CDR3 region has 14 residues. V gave up 3 bases and J gave up 5 bases; unmatched junction bases: 7. CDR3 residues: CSASDGGEGDTQYF. The CDR3 bases are TGCAGTGCTAGTGACGGGGGGGAGGGAGATACGCAGTATTTT.

The chain recombines TRBV7-6 with TRBJ2-5; perhaps TRBD2 as D (5 bases). From germline, CDR1 is SGHVS and CDR2 FNYEAQ. Trimming left V 5 bases short and J 2 bases short, with 15 bases between. CDR3 length equals 15 residues. CDR3 sequence (DNA): TGTGCCAGCAGCCCCCGGGTAGCGAGACAAGAGACCCAGTACTTC. This sequence encodes CASSPRVARQETQYF.

V and J are TRBV20-1 and TRBJ1-3; no clear D gene. The CDR3 extends over 11 amino acids. Germline V lookup: CDR1 DFQATT, CDR2 SNEGSKA (reference sequence). V lost 6 bases and J lost 7, with 10 bases in between. The CDR3 bases are TGCAGTGCGACTGGAATGAACACCATATATTTT. Translating gives CSATGMNTIYF.

V and J are TRBV27 and TRBJ2-3; maybe TRBD1 (6 bases). The germline gives CDR1 MNHEY, CDR2 SMNVEV (reference sequence). V was trimmed by 5 bases and J by 1 base, leaving 16 bases between them. CDR3 length: 16 amino acids. The CDR3 DNA reads as TGTGCCAGCAGTCCCCGTAACAGGGCCCGCACAGATACGCAGTATTTT. Protein: CASSPRNRARTDTQYF.

This chain uses TRBV7-9 with TRBJ2-7, with D possibly matching TRBD1 (6 bases). The germline V gene encodes CDR1 SEHNR and CDR2 FQNEAQ (reference sequence). This CDR3 has 18 residues. V lost 5 bases and J lost 0, with 23 bases in between. CDR3 in DNA: TGTGCCAGCAGCCGAGGGGCCTCAAACAGGGTAGGCTCCTACGAGCAGTACTTC. As protein: CASSRGASNRVGSYEQYF.

This rearrangement joins TRBV28 to TRBJ1-4; D gene unclear. Germline lookup yields CDR1 MDHEN and CDR2 SYDVKM. The CDR3 contains 17 residues. The V and J ends lost 3 bases and 5 bases respectively, with 19 bases between them. The CDR3 spells CASSFNIGKTLNEKLFF. In nucleotides, the CDR3 is TGTGCCAGCAGTTTTAATATCGGGAAAACTCTCAATGAAAAACTGTTTTTT.

V gene TRBV29-1 combines with J gene TRBJ2-7, with TRBD2 matching 10 bases. The CDR3 runs 13 residues. Germline CDR1 reads SQVTM; CDR2 reads ANQGSEA. The J segment lost 8 bases and the V segment lost 2 bases, leaving 6 bases of the junction unmatched. Written as DNA, the CDR3 is TGCAGCGTTGAAATTCTGGGACTAGCGCAGCAGTACTTC. It specifies CSVEILGLAQQYF.

The V gene is TRBV24-1, the J gene TRBJ1-1; a weak D match, TRBD1 (5 bases). CDR3 length: 18 amino acids. Trimming took off 0 bases at V and 0 bases at J, with 16 bases between the two ends. The germline gives CDR1 KGHDR, CDR2 SFDVKD. The CDR3 protein is CATSDLLCDRDMNTEAFF. For the CDR3, the DNA is TGTGCCACCAGTGATTTGCTATGTGACAGAGACATGAACACTGAAGCTTTCTTT.

The genes are TRBV7-3 and TRBJ2-3, with D perhaps matching TRBD2 (6 bases). Germline lookup yields CDR1 SGHTA and CDR2 FQGTGA. Trimming removed 6 bases at V and 0 bases at J, with 10 bases between. The CDR3 runs 14 residues. CDR3 sequence: CASRGRGSTDTQYF. The DNA of the CDR3 is TGTGCCAGCAGAGGGCGGGGAAGCACAGATACGCAGTATTTT.

The chain combines TRBV9 with TRBJ2-1; no firm D call. V dropped 0 bases and J dropped 8 bases, with 6 bases sitting between them. The CDR3 has 12 residues. CDR1 is SGDLS and CDR2 is YYNGEE in the germline V gene. As DNA, the CDR3 is TGTGCCAGCAGCGTAGAGGGCTATGAGCAGTTCTTC. It specifies CASSVEGYEQFF.

The J gene is TRBJ2-3, the V gene TRBV7-2; TRBD2 aligns across 8 bases. V lost 2 bases, J lost 5 bases, and 12 bases stayed unmatched. The CDR3 is 17 residues long. Germline lookup yields CDR1 SGHTA and CDR2 FQGNSA. CDR3 nucleotide sequence: TGTGCCAGCAGCTTAACCGGGAGCGGGGGCAGAGGAGATACGCAGTATTTT. It translates to CASSLTGSGGRGDTQYF.

The chain has TRBV19 and TRBJ1-1; a weak D match, TRBD1 (5 bases). CDR1 and CDR2 from the germline V gene are LNHDA and SQIVND (reference sequence). Trimming removed 4 bases at V and 1 base at J, with 13 bases between. There are 15 residues in the CDR3. The CDR3 region is CASSTSGRWNTEAFF. In DNA, the CDR3 is TGTGCCAGTAGTACCTCGGGACGGTGGAACACTGAAGCTTTCTTT.

The gene calls are TRBV24-1 and TRBJ2-1, with TRBD2 matching over 8 bases. Germline CDR1 is KGHDR and CDR2 is SFDVKD. This CDR3 contains 15 residues. V lost 5 bases and J lost 1; bases outside the gene matches: 3. CDR3 loop: CATSGAGGSYNEQFF. In nucleotides, the CDR3 is TGTGCCACCAGTGGTGCGGGGGGTTCCTACAATGAGCAGTTCTTC.

The chain links TRBV10-2 to TRBJ2-7; D is possibly TRBD1 (5 bases). The length of the CDR3 is 15 residues. The V gene lost 2 bases and the J gene lost 3 bases, with 14 bases spanning the gap. The germline V gene has CDR1 WSHSY and CDR2 SAAADI. The chain's CDR3 is CASSEIVTVGYEQYF. The CDR3, as DNA: TGCGCCAGCAGTGAGATCGTGACAGTGGGCTACGAGCAGTACTTC.

A few counts support this clone. This rearrangement joins TRBV7-9 to TRBJ1-6; D ambiguous. Germline V gives CDR1 SEHNR, CDR2 FQNEAQ (reference sequence). This CDR3 contains 17 residues. With 1 base removed from V and 0 bases from J, the gap between germline ends came to 10 bases. CDR3 loop: CASSLEHLSSYNSPLHF. CDR3 DNA: TGTGCCAGCAGCTTAGAACATCTGAGCTCCTATAATTCACCCCTCCACTTT.

The chain joins TRBV6-2 or TRBV6-3 to TRBJ1-1; possibly TRBD1 for D (5 bases). Germline V gives CDR1 MNHEY, CDR2 SVGEGT. V shed 0 bases and J shed 8 bases, with 13 bases lying between them. The CDR3 loop spans 14 amino acids. CDR3 sequence reads: CASSYSLAGYEAFF. CDR3 nucleotides: TGTGCCAGCAGTTACTCGTTAGCAGGGTACGAAGCTTTCTTT.

The chain joins TRBV28 to TRBJ2-2, with TRBD2 matching over 15 bases. Germline V CDR1 and CDR2: MDHEN, SYDVKM. The CDR3 is 18 amino acids. Trimming cost V 8 bases and J 10 bases; bases outside gene matches: 17. The chain's CDR3 is CASEINSGLAGGRVELFF. CDR3 nucleotide sequence: TGTGCCAGCGAAATTAACTCCGGACTAGCGGGAGGGCGGGTGGAGCTGTTTTTT.

V is TRBV15 and J is TRBJ2-7, with D hard to call. Germline CDR1 reads LNHNV; CDR2 reads YYDKDF (reference sequence). Trimming took off 0 bases at V and 6 bases at J, with 9 bases between the two ends. This CDR3 has 13 residues. The CDR3 coding sequence is TGTGCCACCAGCAGAGATGGGGTTTTCGAGCAGTACTTC. Its protein product is CATSRDGVFEQYF.

The gene calls are TRBV4-3 and TRBJ2-7; a weak D match, TRBD1 (5 bases). The CDR3 has 14 amino acids. With 1 base removed from V and 1 base from J, the gap between germline ends came to 8 bases. Per the germline V gene, CDR1 is LGHNA and CDR2 is YSLEER. CDR3 amino acids: CASSQAPGSYEQYF. The CDR3 DNA sequence: TGCGCCAGCAGCCAAGCGCCAGGGTCCTACGAGCAGTACTTC.

This clone has only one observation. The J gene is TRBJ1-2, the V gene TRBV24-1; D is uncertain. Germline CDR1 KGHDR, CDR2 SFDVKD. The CDR3 is 12 residues long. Trimming removed 2 bases from V and 5 bases from J, with 5 bases in between. CDR3 in DNA: TGTGCCACCAGTGATTCCGCGTATGGCTACACCTTC. Protein: CATSDSAYGYTF.

The J gene is TRBJ2-5, the V gene TRBV7-6, with 14 positions matching TRBD2. Germline CDR1 and CDR2: SGHVS and FNYEAQ. This CDR3 is built from 16 residues. J lost 2 bases, V lost 5 bases, and 4 bases had no gene match. The CDR3 loop is CASSHRLAGGQETQYF. In DNA form, the CDR3 reads TGTGCCAGCAGCCACAGACTAGCGGGGGGGCAAGAGACCCAGTACTTC.

This clone has only one observation. This chain links TRBV9 with TRBJ1-6; D unclear. The V end lost 0 bases, the J end lost 5 bases, and 12 bases lay between the germline ends. This CDR3 is 16 amino acids long. Per the germline V gene, CDR1 is SGDLS and CDR2 is YYNGEE. For the CDR3, the DNA is TGTGCCAGCAGCGTAGGGGGTTTTCCTCATAATTCACCCCTCCACTTT. Translated, it gives CASSVGGFPHNSPLHF.